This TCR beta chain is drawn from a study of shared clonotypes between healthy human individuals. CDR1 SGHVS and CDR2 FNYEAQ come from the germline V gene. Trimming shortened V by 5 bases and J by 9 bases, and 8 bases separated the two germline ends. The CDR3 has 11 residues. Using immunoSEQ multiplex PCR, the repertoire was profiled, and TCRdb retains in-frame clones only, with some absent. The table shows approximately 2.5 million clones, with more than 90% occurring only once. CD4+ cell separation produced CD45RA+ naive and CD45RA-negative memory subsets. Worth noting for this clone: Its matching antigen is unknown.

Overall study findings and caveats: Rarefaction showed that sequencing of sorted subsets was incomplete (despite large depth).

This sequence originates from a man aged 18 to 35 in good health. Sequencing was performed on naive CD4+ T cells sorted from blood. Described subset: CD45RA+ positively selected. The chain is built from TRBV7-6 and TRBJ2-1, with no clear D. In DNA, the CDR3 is TGTGCCAGCAGCCAGGCTAGTGAGCAGTTCTTC. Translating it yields CASSQASEQFF. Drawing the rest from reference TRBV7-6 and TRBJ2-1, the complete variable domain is GAGVSQSPRYKVTKRGQDVALRCDPISGHVSLYWYRQALGQGPEFLTYFNYEAQQDKSGLPNDRFSAERPEGSISTLTIQRTEQRDSAMYRCASSQASEQFFGPGTRLTVL.